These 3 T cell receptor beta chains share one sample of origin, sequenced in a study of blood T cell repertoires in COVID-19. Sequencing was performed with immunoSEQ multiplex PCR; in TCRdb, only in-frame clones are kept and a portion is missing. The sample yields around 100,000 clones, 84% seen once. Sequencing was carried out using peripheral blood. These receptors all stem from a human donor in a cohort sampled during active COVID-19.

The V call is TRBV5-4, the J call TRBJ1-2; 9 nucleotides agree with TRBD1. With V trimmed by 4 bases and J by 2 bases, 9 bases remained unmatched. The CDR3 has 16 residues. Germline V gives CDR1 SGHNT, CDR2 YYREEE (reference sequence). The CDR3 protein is CASSDPGTGTNYGYTF. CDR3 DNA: TGTGCCAGCAGCGACCCCGGGACAGGGACCAACTATGGCTACACCTTC. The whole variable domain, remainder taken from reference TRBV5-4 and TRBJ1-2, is ETGVTQSPTHLIKTRGQQVTLRCSSQSGHNTVSWYQQALGQGPQFIFQYYREEENGRGNFPPRFSGLQFPNYSSELNVNALELDDSALYLCASSDPGTGTNYGYTFGSGTRLTVV.

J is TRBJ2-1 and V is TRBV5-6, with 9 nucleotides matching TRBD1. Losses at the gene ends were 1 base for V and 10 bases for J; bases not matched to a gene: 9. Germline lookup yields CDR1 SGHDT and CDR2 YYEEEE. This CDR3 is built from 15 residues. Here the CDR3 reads CASSLKGQGFGEQFF. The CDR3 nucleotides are TGTGCCAGCAGCTTGAAGGGACAGGGCTTCGGGGAGCAGTTCTTC.

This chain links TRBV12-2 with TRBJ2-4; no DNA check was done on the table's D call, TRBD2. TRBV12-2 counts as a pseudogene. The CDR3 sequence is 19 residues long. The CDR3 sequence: CARRSTYRAAGGLKNIQYF. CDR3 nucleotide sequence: TGTGCAAGGCGCTCGACGTACCGGGCAGCGGGGGGGCTTAAAAACATTCAGTACTTC.